This T cell receptor beta chain appears in the sequencing data of a study of blood T cell repertoires in COVID-19. Measured with immunoSEQ multiplex PCR; TCRdb has only the in-frame clones, and not every one. The data show about 150,000 clones, more than 75% seen once. Germline-derived CDR1 and CDR2 are MNHEY and SVGAGI. The CDR3 has 15 amino acids. The V and J ends lost 0 bases and 5 bases respectively, with 12 bases between them. The origin of this receptor is a man between 60 and 75 years old with acute or convalescent COVID-19. The chain links TRBV6-5 to TRBJ2-3; D is perhaps TRBD1 (6 bases). The sample consisted of peripheral blood. The CDR3 protein is CASSYSGTFRDTQYF. The CDR3 bases are TGTGCCAGCAGTTACTCCGGGACATTTAGAGATACGCAGTATTTT.